This TCR beta chain was captured by sequencing in a study of cytomegalovirus exposure and HLA in healthy donors. Study-level points and caveats: For most TCR beta V segments, an earlier analysis put the productive rate at about 87% or about 30% of the time.

Unmatched junction bases numbered 6, after V lost 0 bases and J lost 2 bases. The germline gives CDR1 SGHDT, CDR2 YYEEEE. The CDR3 consists of 16 residues. PCR used 60 Vbeta primers and 13 Jbeta primers. The table came from immunoSEQ multiplex PCR; TCRdb's copy has only in-frame clones and leaves some out. This sample has some 150,000 clones; around 60% occur once, and the top ten carry 5.5% to 9%. This clone has just one count. Its specificity is unknown. This TCR came from a woman in her sixties or seventies in good health and CMV-seropositive. V usage is TRBV5-6 and J usage is TRBJ2-3; 7 bases are a match to TRBD2. The material sequenced was PBMCs. CDR3 sequence reads: CASSLVASGNTDTQYF. CDR3 nucleotides: TGTGCCAGCAGCTTGGTAGCTAGCGGTAACACAGATACGCAGTATTTT.